These T cell receptor beta chains were read from a single sample in a study of cytomegalovirus exposure and HLA in healthy donors. Only in-frame clones appear in the TCRdb table, and some are missing; sequencing was by immunoSEQ multiplex PCR. Seen here are 140,000 or so clones, around a tenth observed once, and the top ten hold about 1.7%. The sequenced material came from PBMCs. Every receptor here comes from a male donor in good health and CMV-seronegative. Both conserved end residues are part of each CDR3.

v_call	j_call	cdr3_aa
TRBV13	TRBJ1-1	CASSLVSRDTEAFF
TRBV19	TRBJ1-1	CASIWDHRGTEAFF
TRBV11-1	TRBJ2-2	CASSDGPNTGELFF
TRBV29-1	TRBJ2-6	CSAAWGPGANVLTF
TRBV5-5	TRBJ2-4	CASSADRGGNIQYF
TRBV18	TRBJ2-7	CASSPLGQGSEQYF
TRBV28	TRBJ2-7	CASSLLGTGYDEQYF
TRBV28	TRBJ1-1	CASSLGGGTEAFF
TRBV28	TRBJ1-2	CASSFGGRGGYTF
TRBV21-1	TRBJ2-1	CASSKRGPNNEQFF
TRBV27	TRBJ1-3	CASRLRGSSGNTIYF
TRBV25-1	TRBJ2-7	CASSDRVTYEQYF
TRBV4-3	TRBJ1-4	CASSLSDGPVEKLFF
TRBV7-9	TRBJ1-2	CASVEVGSGGYTF
TRBV7-9	TRBJ2-1	CASSLTSGGIVNEQFF
TRBV9	TRBJ2-6	CASSARGSGANVLTF
TRBV5-8	TRBJ1-2	CASTDRVNYGYTF
TRBV28	TRBJ1-6	CASSAGMGSPLHF
TRBV7-9	TRBJ1-1	CASSLGGTGRDTEAFF
TRBV19	TRBJ1-5	CASSSTANQPQHF
TRBV11-2	TRBJ1-4	CASSLATAEKLFF
TRBV15	TRBJ1-3	CATSRALSGNTIYF
TRBV7-8	TRBJ2-5	CASSSDRGRRQTQYF
TRBV7-2	TRBJ2-3	CASSLGQGTDTQYF
TRBV11-2	TRBJ2-2	CASSPISGRAGELFF
TRBV29-1	TRBJ2-1	CSAGSGNEQFF
TRBV2	TRBJ2-1	CASKGPGQSYNEQFF
TRBV9	TRBJ1-1	CASSVSTKGGNTEAFF
TRBV7-2	TRBJ1-1	CASSLALRQQNTEAFF
TRBV5-1	TRBJ2-3	CASSLWGADTQYF
TRBV18	TRBJ1-2	CASSPDSPNYGYTF
TRBV6-5	TRBJ2-3	CASWPGGAYDTQYF
TRBV28	TRBJ1-1	CALGGGAGGAFF
TRBV6-6	TRBJ1-1	CASSYSGGMNTEAFF
TRBV4-1	TRBJ1-5	CASSQARQEFNSNQPQHF